The 6 T cell receptor beta chains reported below all come from one sample, sequenced in a study of cytomegalovirus exposure and HLA in healthy donors. The PCR was carried out with 60 Vbeta primers and 13 Jbeta primers. The table came from immunoSEQ multiplex PCR; TCRdb's copy has only in-frame clones and leaves some out. Among fewer than 200,000 clones listed, 60% to 80% were seen once. The material sequenced was PBMCs. The receptor set was obtained from a man aged 35 to 55 in good health and CMV-seropositive.

V and J are TRBV5-6 and TRBJ2-5; 8 bases agree with TRBD2. This CDR3 comprises 14 residues. Losses at the gene ends were 0 bases for V and 5 bases for J; bases not matched to a gene: 3. The germline CDR1 and CDR2 sequences are SGHDT and YYEEEE. The DNA for the CDR3 is TGTGCCAGCAGCTTGGGACTAGCGCGCGAGACCCAGTACTTC. This translates into CASSLGLARETQYF. Variable domain in full (rest from reference TRBV5-6 and TRBJ2-5): DAGVTQSPTHLIKTRGQQVTLRCSPKSGHDTVSWYQQALGQGPQFIFQYYEEEERQRGNFPDRFSGHQFPNYSSELNVNALLLGDSALYLCASSLGLARETQYFGPGTRLLVL.

In DNA, the CDR3 is TGCAGCGTTGTAACCCTTGACAGGGTCTTGGGGGATGAAGCTTTCTTT. This translates into CSVVTLDRVLGDEAFF. This chain connects TRBV29-1 to TRBJ1-1; 7 bases align to TRBD1. Germline V lookup: CDR1 SQVTM, CDR2 ANQGSEA. The CDR3 loop spans 16 amino acids. Trimming at V came to 4 bases and at J to 7 bases, leaving 18 bases not matched to a gene.

This clone was picked up a small number of times. V and J are TRBV4-1 and TRBJ2-1; 9 bases line up with TRBD2. CDR1 is MGHRA, CDR2 YSYEKL, per germline. CDR3 length: 15 residues. V lost 3 bases and J lost 8; bases outside the gene matches: 8. CDR3 residues: CASSQPIAGVHEQFF. In DNA, the CDR3 is TGCGCCAGCAGCCAGCCTATAGCGGGAGTCCATGAGCAGTTCTTC.

The chain joins TRBV5-1 to TRBJ2-1, with 9 nucleotides matching TRBD1. The J segment lost 7 bases and the V segment lost 0 bases, leaving 8 bases of the junction unmatched. Germline CDR1 reads SGHRS; CDR2 reads YFSETQ. CDR3 length: 16 amino acids. The CDR3 loop is CASSLAGGQGQNEQFF. DNA for the CDR3: TGCGCCAGCAGCTTGGCCGGGGGACAGGGCCAGAATGAGCAGTTCTTC.

The chain recombines TRBV10-1 with TRBJ1-2; D call uncertain. The CDR3 is made up of 12 amino acids. V dropped 10 bases and J dropped 5 bases, with 14 bases sitting between them. CDR1 WNHNN and CDR2 SYGVQD come from the germline V gene (reference sequence). The CDR3, as DNA: TGCGCCACCCACGGGGTTTCGTATGGCTACACCTTC. Its translation is CATHGVSYGYTF.

The V call is TRBV11-3, the J call TRBJ1-1, with D uncertain. Looked up from germline, CDR1 is SGHNT and CDR2 is YENEEA. V lost 2 bases, J lost 4 bases, and 11 bases lay in between. The CDR3 totals 14 residues. As DNA, the CDR3 is TGTGCCAGCAGCTTAACGGCTTCTAGCACTGAAGCTTTCTTT. Its protein is CASSLTASSTEAFF.